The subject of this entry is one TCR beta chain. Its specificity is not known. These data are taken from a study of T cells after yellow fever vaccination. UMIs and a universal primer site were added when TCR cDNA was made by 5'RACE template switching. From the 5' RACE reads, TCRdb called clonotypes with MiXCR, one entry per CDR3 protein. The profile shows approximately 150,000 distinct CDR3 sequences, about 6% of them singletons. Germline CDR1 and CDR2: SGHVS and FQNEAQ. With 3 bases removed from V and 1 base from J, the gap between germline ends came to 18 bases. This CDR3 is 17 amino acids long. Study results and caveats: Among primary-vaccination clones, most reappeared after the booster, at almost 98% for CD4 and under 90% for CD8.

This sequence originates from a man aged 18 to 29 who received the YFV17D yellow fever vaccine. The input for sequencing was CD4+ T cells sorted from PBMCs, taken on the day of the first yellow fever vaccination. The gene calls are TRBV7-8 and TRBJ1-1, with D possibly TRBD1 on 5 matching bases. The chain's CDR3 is CASSFDARPRENTEAFF. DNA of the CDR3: TGTGCCAGCAGCTTCGATGCTCGACCCAGGGAGAACACTGAAGCTTTCTTT.